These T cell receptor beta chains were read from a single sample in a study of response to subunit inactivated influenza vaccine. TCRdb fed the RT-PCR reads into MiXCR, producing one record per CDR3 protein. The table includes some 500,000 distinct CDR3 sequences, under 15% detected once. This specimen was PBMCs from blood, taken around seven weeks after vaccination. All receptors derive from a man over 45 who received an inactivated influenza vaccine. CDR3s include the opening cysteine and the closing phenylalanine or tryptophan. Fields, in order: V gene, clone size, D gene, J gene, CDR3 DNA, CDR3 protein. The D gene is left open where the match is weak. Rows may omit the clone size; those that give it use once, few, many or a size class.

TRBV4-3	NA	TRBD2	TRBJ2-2	TGCGCCAGCAGCCAAGATGGGACTAGCGGGAGCGGGGAGCTGTTTTTT	CASSQDGTSGSGELFF
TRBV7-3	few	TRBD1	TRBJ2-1	TGTGCCAGCAGCTTAGGTTCTTACAGGGGTTCCTACAATGAGCAGTTCTTC	CASSLGSYRGSYNEQFF
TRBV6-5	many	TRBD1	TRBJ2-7	TGTGCCAGCAGTTACGGTCAGGGGGCTTACGAGCAGTACTTC	CASSYGQGAYEQYF
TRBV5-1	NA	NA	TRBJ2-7	TGCGCCAGCAGCTTGAGGGCGAGCGAGCAGTACTTC	CASSLRASEQYF
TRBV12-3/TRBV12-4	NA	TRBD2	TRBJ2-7	TGTGCCAGCAGTTTAATGGTAGCGGGAGTATCCGAGCAGTACTTC	CASSLMVAGVSEQYF
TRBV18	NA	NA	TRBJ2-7	TGTGCCAGCTCACCGGTCGGGACGGGATACGAGCAGTACTTC	CASSPVGTGYEQYF
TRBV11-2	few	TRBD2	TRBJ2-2	TGTGCCAGCAGCTTCCCCCTCCTAGCGGGGATGAACACCGGGGAGCTGTTTTTT	CASSFPLLAGMNTGELFF
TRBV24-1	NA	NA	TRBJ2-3	TGTGCCACCAGTGAGGGTGGGTTGGGCACAGATACGCAGTATTTT	CATSEGGLGTDTQYF
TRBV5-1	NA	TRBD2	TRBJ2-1	TGCGCCAGCAGCTCGCGCGGGAGTTCAGGGGAGCAGTTCTTC	CASSSRGSSGEQFF
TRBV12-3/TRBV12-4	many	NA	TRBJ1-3	TGTGCCAGCAGTTACGTGGCAGGGCGAAACACCATATATTTT	CASSYVAGRNTIYF
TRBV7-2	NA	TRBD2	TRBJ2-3	TGTGCCAGCAGCTTAGGGCTAGCGGGGGCCCACAATACGCAGTATTTT	CASSLGLAGAHNTQYF
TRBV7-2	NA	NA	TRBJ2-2	TGTGCCAGCAGCCAACAGGTCGGGTTGAACACCGGGGAGCTGTTTTTT	CASSQQVGLNTGELFF
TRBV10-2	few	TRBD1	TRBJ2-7	TGCGCCAGCACCCGGACAGGGGAGGTTTCCGAGCAGTACTTC	CASTRTGEVSEQYF
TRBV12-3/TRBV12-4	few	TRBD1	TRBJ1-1	TGTGCCAGCAGTTTAGTTACAGGGGGCACTGAAGCTTTCTTT	CASSLVTGGTEAFF
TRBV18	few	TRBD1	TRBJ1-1	TGTGCCAGCTCACTAGGACAGGGGTCCGCCACTGAAGCTTTCTTT	CASSLGQGSATEAFF
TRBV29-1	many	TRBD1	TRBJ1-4	TGCAGCGTAGCTCCCAGGGGGCAGGCTAATGAAAAACTGTTTTTT	CSVAPRGQANEKLFF
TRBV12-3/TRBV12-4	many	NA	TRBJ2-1	TGTGCCAGCGGGAGAGTGTATGAGCAGTTCTTC	CASGRVYEQFF
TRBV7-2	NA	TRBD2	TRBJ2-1	TGTGCCAGCAGCGTCGCCCCGGGAGGGAATTGGGTCAATGAGCAGTTCTTC	CASSVAPGGNWVNEQFF
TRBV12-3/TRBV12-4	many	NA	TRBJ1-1	TGTGCCAGCAACACACCCCCACAGAACACTGAAGCTTTCTTT	CASNTPPQNTEAFF
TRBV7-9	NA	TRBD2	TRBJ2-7	TGTGCCAGCACGGGGACTAGCGTCTCCTACGAGCAGTACTTC	CASTGTSVSYEQYF
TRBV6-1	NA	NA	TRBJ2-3	TGTGCCAGCAGCACCTCAATAATCCCGACAGATACGCAGTATTTT	CASSTSIIPTDTQYF
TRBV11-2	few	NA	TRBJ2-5	TGTGCCAGCAGCTTATCCCCTTTGCTAGCGCCCGACTTC	CASSLSPLLAPDF
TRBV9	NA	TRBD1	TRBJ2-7	TGTGCCGGCAGCGTAGGGGGCAGGGGTACCGAGCAGTACTTC	CAGSVGGRGTEQYF